This TCR beta chain was recorded in a study of response to subunit inactivated influenza vaccine. Each CDR3 protein gets one entry after TCRdb re-called the RT-PCR reads with MiXCR. The profile covers around 500,000 distinct CDR3 sequences, with 11% appearing a single time and 12% taken by the ten largest. Germline V gene data show CDR1 as SGDLS and CDR2 as YYNGEE. The CDR3 has 16 amino acids. Trimming removed 3 bases from V and 1 base from J; junction bases left unmatched: 6. Overall study findings and caveats: The authors suggested that every seasonal influenza vaccination recruits few new T cells.

This clonotype came up a few times. The antigen is unknown. The chain uses TRBV9 and TRBJ2-1; 8 bases are a match to TRBD2. This TCR was recovered from a man in his fifties or sixties who received an inactivated influenza vaccine. The sequencing used PBMCs from blood, collected about 40 days after vaccination. The CDR3 protein is CASSGSAGESYNEQFF. DNA of the CDR3: TGTGCCAGCAGCGGTTCAGCGGGAGAATCCTACAATGAGCAGTTCTTC.